This T cell receptor (beta chain) was documented in a study of beta chain features in type 1 diabetes. Germline loops: CDR1 SGHDN, CDR2 FVKESK. This CDR3 region has 19 residues. V dropped 0 bases and J dropped 5; count of bases not matched to a gene: 12. Study results and limitations: Among patients with Type 1 diabetes, TCRB CDR3s were moderately but significantly shorter in every one of the four CD4+ subsets.

Reverse transcription of all isolated RNA meant that expressed TCRB transcripts were sequenced. The data were produced by immunoSEQ multiplex PCR, yet TCRdb's version contains in-frame clones alone and is incomplete. Among over 600,000 clones listed, around 11% were seen once. In this sample, this clone turned up a few times. No antigen is known for it. The material sequenced was naive CD4+ T cells from blood. This clonotype originated in a man aged 25-45 years with type 1 diabetes. The chain recombines TRBV14 with TRBJ2-3, with 12 bases matching TRBD2. CDR3 bases: TGTGCCAGCAGCCAAGATCCCGGGACTAGCGGGTCCGGTGTAGATACGCAGTATTTT. It translates to CASSQDPGTSGSGVDTQYF.